This T cell receptor (beta chain) was recorded in a study of graft-versus-host responses after intestinal transplantation. As for this clone: Its antigen remains unknown.

TCRdb's copy holds only in-frame clones and misses some; the assay was immunoSEQ multiplex PCR. Of around 89,000 clones in the sample, less than 95% were seen once. V lost 0 bases to trimming and J lost 7 bases, with 11 bases between them. The germline gives CDR1 SGHDT, CDR2 YYEEEE. There are 15 residues in the CDR3. This rearrangement joins TRBV5-6 to TRBJ1-6, with D possibly being TRBD1 (5 bases). This sample comprised unstimulated CD8+ T cells sorted from spleen or lymph node cells, obtained before transplant. The receptor comes from a human donor who was the organ donor for an intestinal transplant. Here the CDR3 reads CASSLAAGWNSPLHF. Here the CDR3 DNA reads TGTGCCAGCAGCTTGGCGGCAGGGTGGAATTCACCCCTCCACTTT.